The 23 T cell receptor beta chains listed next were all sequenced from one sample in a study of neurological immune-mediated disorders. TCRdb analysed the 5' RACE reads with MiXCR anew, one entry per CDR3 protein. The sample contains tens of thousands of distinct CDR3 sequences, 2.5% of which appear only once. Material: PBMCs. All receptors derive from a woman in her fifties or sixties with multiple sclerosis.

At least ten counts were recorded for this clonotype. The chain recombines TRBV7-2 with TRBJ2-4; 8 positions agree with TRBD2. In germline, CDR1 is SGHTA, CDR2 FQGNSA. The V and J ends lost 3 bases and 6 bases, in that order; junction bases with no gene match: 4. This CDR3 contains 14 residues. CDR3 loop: CASSLGSGANIQYF. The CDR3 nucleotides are TGTGCCAGCAGCTTGGGTAGCGGGGCAAACATTCAGTACTTC.

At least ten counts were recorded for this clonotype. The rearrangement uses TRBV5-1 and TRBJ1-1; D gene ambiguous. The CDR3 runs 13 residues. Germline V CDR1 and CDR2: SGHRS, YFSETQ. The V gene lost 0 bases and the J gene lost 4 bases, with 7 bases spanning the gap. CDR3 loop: CASSLEISTEAFF. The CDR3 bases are TGCGCCAGCAGCTTGGAGATAAGCACTGAAGCTTTCTTT.

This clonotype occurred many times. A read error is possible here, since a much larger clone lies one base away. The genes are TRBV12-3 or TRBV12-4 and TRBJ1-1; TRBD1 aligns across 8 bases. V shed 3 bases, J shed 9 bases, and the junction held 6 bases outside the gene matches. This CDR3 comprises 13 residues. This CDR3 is CASSFLGTGKAFF. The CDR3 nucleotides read TGTGCCAGCAGTTTCTTAGGGACAGGAAAAGCTTTCTTT.

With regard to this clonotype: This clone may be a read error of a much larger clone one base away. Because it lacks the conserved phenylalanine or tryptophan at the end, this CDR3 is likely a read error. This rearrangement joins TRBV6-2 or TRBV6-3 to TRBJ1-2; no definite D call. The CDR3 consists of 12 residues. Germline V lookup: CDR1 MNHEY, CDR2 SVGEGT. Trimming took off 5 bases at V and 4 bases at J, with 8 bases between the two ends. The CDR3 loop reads CASSRRPYGYTY. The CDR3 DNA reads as TGTGCCAGCAGTCGACGGCCCTATGGCTACACCTAC.

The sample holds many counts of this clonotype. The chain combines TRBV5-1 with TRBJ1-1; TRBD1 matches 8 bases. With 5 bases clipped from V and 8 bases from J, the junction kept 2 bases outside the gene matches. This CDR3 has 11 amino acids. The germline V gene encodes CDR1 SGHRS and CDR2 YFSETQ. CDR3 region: CASRTGEEAFF. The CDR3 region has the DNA TGCGCCAGCAGGACAGGGGAGGAAGCTTTCTTT.

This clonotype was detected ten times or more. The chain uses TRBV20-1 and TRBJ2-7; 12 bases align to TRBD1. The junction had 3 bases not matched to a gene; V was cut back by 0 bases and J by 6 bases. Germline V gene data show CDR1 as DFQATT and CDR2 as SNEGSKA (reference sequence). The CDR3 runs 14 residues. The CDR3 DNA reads TGCAGTGCTAGAGACCGGGACAGGGGGCGCGAGCAGTACTTC. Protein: CSARDRDRGREQYF.

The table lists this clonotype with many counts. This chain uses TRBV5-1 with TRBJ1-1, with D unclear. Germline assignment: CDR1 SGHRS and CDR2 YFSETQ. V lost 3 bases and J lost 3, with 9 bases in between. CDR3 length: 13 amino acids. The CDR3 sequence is CASSSVWHTEAFF. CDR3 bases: TGCGCCAGCAGCTCCGTCTGGCACACTGAAGCTTTCTTT.

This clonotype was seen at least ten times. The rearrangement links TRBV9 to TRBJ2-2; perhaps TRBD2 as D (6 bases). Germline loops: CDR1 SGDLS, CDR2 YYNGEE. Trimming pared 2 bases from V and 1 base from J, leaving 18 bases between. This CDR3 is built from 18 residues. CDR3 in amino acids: CASSVGRETAWNTGELFF. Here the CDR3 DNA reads TGTGCCAGCAGCGTGGGACGGGAGACTGCGTGGAACACCGGGGAGCTGTTTTTT.

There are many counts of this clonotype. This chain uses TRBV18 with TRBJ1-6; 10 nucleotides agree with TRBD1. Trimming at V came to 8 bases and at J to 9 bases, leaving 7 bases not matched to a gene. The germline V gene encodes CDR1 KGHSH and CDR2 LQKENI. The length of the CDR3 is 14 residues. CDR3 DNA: TGTGCCAGCGCGACCGGGACAGGGGTTTCACCCCTCCACTTT. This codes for CASATGTGVSPLHF. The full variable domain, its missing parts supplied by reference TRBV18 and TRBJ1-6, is NAGVMQNPRHLVRRRGQEARLRCSPMKGHSHVYWYRQLPEEGLKFMVYLQKENIIDESGMPKERFSAEFPKEGPSILRIQQVVRGDSAAYFCASATGTGVSPLHFGNGTRLTVT.

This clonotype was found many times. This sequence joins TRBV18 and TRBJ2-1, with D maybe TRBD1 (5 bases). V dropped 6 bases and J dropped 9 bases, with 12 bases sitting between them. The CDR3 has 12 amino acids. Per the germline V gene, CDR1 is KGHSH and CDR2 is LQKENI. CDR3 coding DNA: TGTGCCAGCTCGCTTCAGGGTGGTGAGCAGTTCTTC. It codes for CASSLQGGEQFF.

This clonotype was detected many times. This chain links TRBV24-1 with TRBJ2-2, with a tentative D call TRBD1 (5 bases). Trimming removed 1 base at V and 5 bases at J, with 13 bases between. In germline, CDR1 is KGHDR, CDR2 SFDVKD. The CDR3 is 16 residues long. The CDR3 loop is CATSDFTGRSTGELFF. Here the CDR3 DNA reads TGTGCCACCAGTGATTTTACAGGCCGGAGTACCGGGGAGCTGTTTTTT.

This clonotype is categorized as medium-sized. CDR3 in amino acids: CASSQETGGRGEQFF. In DNA form, the CDR3 reads TGTGCCAGCAGCCAAGAGACGGGGGGCCGCGGTGAGCAGTTCTTC. This sequence joins TRBV4-2 and TRBJ2-1, with a weak D call TRBD2 (7 bases). Per germline, CDR1 LGHNA and CDR2 YNFKEQ. This CDR3 region has 15 residues. V was clipped by 0 bases and J by 9 bases, with 15 bases between them.

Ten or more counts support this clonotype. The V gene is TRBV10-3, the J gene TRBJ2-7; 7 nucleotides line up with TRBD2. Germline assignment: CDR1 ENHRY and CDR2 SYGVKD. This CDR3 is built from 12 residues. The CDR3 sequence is CATGLAAYEQYF. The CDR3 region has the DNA TGTGCTACGGGGCTAGCGGCCTACGAGCAGTACTTC.

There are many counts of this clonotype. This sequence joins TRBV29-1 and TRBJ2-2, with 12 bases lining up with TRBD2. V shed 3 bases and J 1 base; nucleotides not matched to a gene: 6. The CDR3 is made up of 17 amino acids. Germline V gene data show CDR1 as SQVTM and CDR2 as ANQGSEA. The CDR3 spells CSVETPGLAGNTGELFF. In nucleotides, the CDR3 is TGCAGCGTTGAGACTCCGGGACTAGCGGGGAACACCGGGGAGCTGTTTTTT.

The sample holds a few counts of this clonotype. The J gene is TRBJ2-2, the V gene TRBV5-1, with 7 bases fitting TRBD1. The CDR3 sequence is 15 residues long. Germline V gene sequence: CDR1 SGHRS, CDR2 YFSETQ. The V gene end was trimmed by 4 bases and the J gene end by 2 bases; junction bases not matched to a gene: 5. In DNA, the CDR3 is TGCGCCAGCAGCCCGGGACAGAGAAACACCGGGGAGCTGTTTTTT. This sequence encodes CASSPGQRNTGELFF. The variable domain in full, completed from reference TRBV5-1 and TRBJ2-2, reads KAGVTQTPRYLIKTRGQQVTLSCSPISGHRSVSWYQQTPGQGLQFLFEYFSETQRNKGNFPGRFSGRQFSNSRSEMNVSTLELGDSALYLCASSPGQRNTGELFFGEGSRLTVL.

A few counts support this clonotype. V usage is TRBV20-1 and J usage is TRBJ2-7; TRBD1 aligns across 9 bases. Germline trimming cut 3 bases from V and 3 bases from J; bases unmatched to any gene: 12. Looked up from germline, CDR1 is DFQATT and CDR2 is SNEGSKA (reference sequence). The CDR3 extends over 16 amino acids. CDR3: CSASSLPGQGLYEQYF. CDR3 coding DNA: TGCAGTGCTAGCTCACTGCCGGGACAGGGTCTCTACGAGCAGTACTTC.

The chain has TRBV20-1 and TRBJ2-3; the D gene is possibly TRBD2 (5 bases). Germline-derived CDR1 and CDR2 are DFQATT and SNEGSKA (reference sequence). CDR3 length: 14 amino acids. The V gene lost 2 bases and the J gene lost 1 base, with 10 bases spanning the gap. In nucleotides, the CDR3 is TGCAGTGCTAGATGGCGGGTAGGCACAGATACGCAGTATTTT. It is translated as CSARWRVGTDTQYF.

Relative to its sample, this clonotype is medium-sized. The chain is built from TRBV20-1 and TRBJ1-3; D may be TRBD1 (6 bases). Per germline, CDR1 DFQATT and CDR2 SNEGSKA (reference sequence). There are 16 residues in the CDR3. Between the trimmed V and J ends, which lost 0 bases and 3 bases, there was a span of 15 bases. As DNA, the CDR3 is TGCAGTGCTAGAGATTCGATACAGGGTGATGGAAACACCATATATTTT. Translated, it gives CSARDSIQGDGNTIYF.

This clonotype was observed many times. The CDR3 protein is CSARDVQGAWGAFF. The CDR3 DNA reads TGCAGTGCTAGAGACGTACAGGGGGCTTGGGGAGCTTTCTTT. The gene calls are TRBV20-1 and TRBJ1-1; 9 positions agree with TRBD1. This CDR3 comprises 14 residues. Germline lookup yields CDR1 DFQATT and CDR2 SNEGSKA (reference sequence). V lost 0 bases, J lost 10 bases, and 9 bases stayed unmatched.

DNA of the CDR3: TGTGCCAGCAGCCGGGACAGTATCCGGTCGGGTCGCACTGAAGCTTTCTTT. Protein: CASSRDSIRSGRTEAFF. This chain uses TRBV14 with TRBJ1-1; the match to TRBD1 covers 7 bases. The germline CDR1 and CDR2 sequences are SGHDN and FVKESK. The CDR3 totals 17 residues. V lost 4 bases to trimming and J lost 4 bases; unmatched junction nucleotides: 15.

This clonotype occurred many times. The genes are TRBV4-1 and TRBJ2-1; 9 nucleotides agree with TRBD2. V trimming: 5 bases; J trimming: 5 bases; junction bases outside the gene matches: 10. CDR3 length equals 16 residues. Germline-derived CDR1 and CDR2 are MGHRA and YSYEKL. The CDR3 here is CASSTPRLAVHNEQFF. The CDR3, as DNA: TGCGCCAGCAGCACCCCCCGACTAGCGGTTCACAATGAGCAGTTCTTC.

The CDR3 reads CASNRGLLRETQYF. The DNA for the CDR3 is TGTGCCAGCAACAGGGGGTTATTACGAGAGACCCAGTACTTC. J is TRBJ2-5 and V is TRBV28; TRBD1 matches 8 bases. This CDR3 comprises 14 residues. Germline CDR1 MDHEN, CDR2 SYDVKM. V dropped 7 bases and J dropped 4; count of bases not matched to a gene: 8.

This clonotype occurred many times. The CDR3 spells CASSEGRTVGNEQFF. The CDR3 DNA reads as TGTGCCAGCAGCGAGGGGAGGACAGTTGGAAATGAGCAGTTCTTC. This sequence joins TRBV7-8 and TRBJ2-1; perhaps D is TRBD1 or TRBD2 (6 bases each). Germline V gene data show CDR1 as SGHVS and CDR2 as FQNEAQ. The V gene lost 5 bases and the J gene lost 7 bases, with 18 bases spanning the gap. The CDR3 is 15 amino acids.